Below, 9 T cell receptor beta chains from the same sample are listed, as sequenced in a study of blood T cell repertoires in COVID-19. Profiled with immunoSEQ multiplex PCR; TCRdb holds only in-frame clones, not every one. Here the sample spans 200,000 to 250,000 clones, 83% being singletons. The sequenced sample consisted of peripheral blood. These receptors were collected from a woman aged 25-40 years with COVID-19, enrolled during active disease.

This chain uses TRBV9 with TRBJ1-6; TRBD1 matches at 7 bases. The CDR3 consists of 18 residues. The junction had 14 bases not matched to a gene; V was cut back by 3 bases and J by 5 bases. Germline CDR1 SGDLS, CDR2 YYNGEE. CDR3 region: CASSGDSRKLLDNSPLHF. As DNA, the CDR3 is TGTGCCAGCAGCGGGGACAGTAGAAAGCTCCTGGATAATTCACCCCTCCACTTT.

This sequence joins TRBV9 and TRBJ2-7; 8 bases map to TRBD2. The germline V gene has CDR1 SGDLS and CDR2 YYNGEE. The J segment lost 4 bases and the V segment lost 4 bases, leaving 13 bases of the junction unmatched. The CDR3 extends over 16 amino acids. In nucleotides, the CDR3 is TGTGCCAGCAGCTCCACCTCAGGCGGGGGGATATACGAGCAGTACTTC. Amino acid sequence: CASSSTSGGGIYEQYF.

The genes are TRBV4-3 and TRBJ2-3; 9 bases match TRBD2. Trimming cost V 4 bases and J 1 base; bases outside gene matches: 9. Germline CDR1 LGHNA, CDR2 YSLEER. This CDR3 spans 17 amino acids. CDR3 in DNA: TGCGCCAGCAGCCTTTCAGGAGCGGGAGGACGCACAGATACGCAGTATTTT. Protein: CASSLSGAGGRTDTQYF.

J is TRBJ1-2 and V is TRBV7-2; 7 nucleotides line up with TRBD1. This CDR3 has 15 amino acids. J gave up 1 base and V 5 bases, and 7 bases lay outside the gene matches. Germline-derived CDR1 and CDR2 are SGHTA and FQGNSA. The CDR3 DNA sequence: TGTGCCAGCAGCAACCGGACAGGAAGTAACTATGGCTACACCTTC. Translating gives CASSNRTGSNYGYTF.

The chain joins TRBV24-1 to TRBJ1-1; 8 nucleotides match TRBD1. Germline CDR1 and CDR2: KGHDR and SFDVKD. The CDR3 consists of 15 residues. Trimming at V came to 4 bases and at J to 4 bases, leaving 7 bases not matched to a gene. CDR3 sequence reads: CATSDPLTGGTEAFF. CDR3 DNA sequence: TGTGCCACCAGTGACCCCCTTACAGGGGGCACTGAAGCTTTCTTT.

About this clone itself: The junction departs from the called germline gene at one end, perhaps through a read error. The chain links TRBV3-1 (or the pseudogene TRBV3-2) to TRBJ1-1, with D uncertain. Germline V CDR1 and CDR2: LGHDT, YNNKEL (reference sequence). This CDR3 comprises 15 residues. The chain's CDR3 is CASSQGGSVKTEAFF. CDR3 bases: TGTGCCAGCAGCCAAGGCGGGTCCGTGAAGACTGAAGCTTTCTTT.

This clone was observed a few times. The chain links TRBV5-1 to TRBJ1-3; possible D gene TRBD1, 5 bases. Per germline, CDR1 SGHRS and CDR2 YFSETQ. This CDR3 spans 17 amino acids. Trimming shortened V by 0 bases and J by 0 bases, and 13 bases separated the two germline ends. CDR3 in amino acids: CASSLEGPTASGNTIYF. CDR3 bases: TGCGCCAGCAGCTTGGAGGGTCCGACAGCCTCTGGAAACACCATATATTTT.

This clone has just a few counts. This rearrangement joins TRBV4-3 to TRBJ2-1; 10 nucleotides match TRBD2. The V gene end was trimmed by 2 bases and the J gene end by 5 bases; junction bases not matched to a gene: 3. CDR1 and CDR2 from the germline V gene are LGHNA and YSLEER. The CDR3 has 15 amino acids. This chain's CDR3 is CASSQLTSGNNEQFF. The CDR3 region has the DNA TGCGCCAGCAGCCAATTAACTAGCGGGAACAATGAGCAGTTCTTC.

V is TRBV30 and J is TRBJ1-3, with 7 bases aligning to TRBD1. CDR3 length: 15 amino acids. Germline-derived CDR1 and CDR2 are GTSNPN and SVGIG (reference sequence). V dropped 3 bases and J dropped 0; count of bases not matched to a gene: 5. CDR3 residues: CAWRSGTDSGNTIYF. DNA for the CDR3: TGTGCCTGGAGGTCCGGGACAGACTCTGGAAACACCATATATTTT.